Listed here are 3 T cell receptor beta chains from one sample, sequenced in a study of control samples from healthy donors and cancer patients. Sequenced by immunoSEQ multiplex PCR; TCRdb stores in-frame clones only, minus some. The table includes under 95,000 clones, 84% detected once. The source material was blood. The receptors originated from a man in his fifties in good health.

The rearrangement joins TRBV4-3 to TRBJ2-3; TRBD1 agrees at 9 bases. V lost 5 bases to trimming and J lost 0 bases; unmatched junction nucleotides: 9. CDR3 size: 17 residues. The germline V gene encodes CDR1 LGHNA and CDR2 YSLEER. Written as DNA, the CDR3 is TGCGCCAGCAGCAAAGGGACAGGGTCCGCTAGCACAGATACGCAGTATTTT. This encodes CASSKGTGSASTDTQYF.

Concerning this clone itself: Other DNA sequences of this sample code for an identical CDR3. The chain joins TRBV10-3 to TRBJ1-5, with D tentatively TRBD1 (5 bases). V shed 5 bases and J shed 7 bases, with 18 bases lying between them. The germline gives CDR1 ENHRY, CDR2 SYGVKD. CDR3 length: 15 residues. The CDR3 DNA sequence: TGTGCCATCAGTCCCGGGGGGGGGAACGGGCAGCCCCAGCATTTT. This sequence encodes CAISPGGGNGQPQHF.

The V and J genes are TRBV19 and TRBJ2-5, with 11 bases matching TRBD1. V was clipped by 5 bases and J by 5 bases; unmatched bases: 7. This CDR3 contains 15 residues. Germline values: CDR1 LNHDA, CDR2 SQIVND (reference sequence). CDR3 DNA sequence: TGTGCCAGTAGTGCACCGGGACAGGGGGTTGAGACCCAGTACTTC. Translation gives CASSAPGQGVETQYF.